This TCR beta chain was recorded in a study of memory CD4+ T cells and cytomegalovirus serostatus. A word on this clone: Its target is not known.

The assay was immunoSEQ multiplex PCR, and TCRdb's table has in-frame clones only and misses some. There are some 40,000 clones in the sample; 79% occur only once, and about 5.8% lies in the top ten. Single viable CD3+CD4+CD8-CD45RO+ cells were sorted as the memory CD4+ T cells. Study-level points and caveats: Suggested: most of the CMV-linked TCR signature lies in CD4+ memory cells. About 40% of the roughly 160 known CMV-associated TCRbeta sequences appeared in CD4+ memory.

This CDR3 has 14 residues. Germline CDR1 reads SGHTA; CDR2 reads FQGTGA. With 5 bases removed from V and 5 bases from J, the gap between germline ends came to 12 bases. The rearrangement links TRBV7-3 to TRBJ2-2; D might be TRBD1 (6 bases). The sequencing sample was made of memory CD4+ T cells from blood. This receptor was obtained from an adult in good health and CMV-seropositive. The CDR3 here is CASSTFQGTGELFF. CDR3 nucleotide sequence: TGTGCCAGCAGCACGTTCCAGGGGACCGGGGAGCTGTTTTTT.